The clone carrying this T cell receptor beta chain was seen more than once but under ten times. As yet, its antigen is unknown. The V and J ends lost 5 bases and 2 bases, in that order; junction bases with no gene match: 13. The CDR3 is 17 amino acids. The sample is drawn from a study of T-cell memory formation after mild COVID-19. The wider study: TCR clusters were largely donor specific. General study results and limits: Clones that contracted from day 15 to 85 were balanced CD4/CD8, while later expanders leaned CD4+. Among CD4+ contracting clones, most were CM and EM, and CD8+ ones EMRA. Cross-reactive memory seemingly joined, as some responding clones were found in pre-infection memory.

MiXCR, run by TCRdb on the 5' RACE reads, gives a single entry per CDR3 protein. The table includes approximately 350,000 distinct CDR3 sequences, around 28% detected once. This sequence joins TRBV12-3 or TRBV12-4 and TRBJ2-5; TRBD2 matches at 8 bases. Material: PBMCs or a T cell subset sorted from them (not recorded which). The origin of this receptor is an adult woman who had mild COVID-19 (a few samples of this study predate the infection). Cell type and time point are not known. The CDR3 DNA is TGTGCCAGCAGTCCCCCCATGGGGGCGGGAGGACAAGAGACCCAGTACTTC. It codes for CASSPPMGAGGQETQYF.